Sequencing of this T cell receptor beta chain was carried out in a study of T cell responses to AZD1222 COVID-19 vaccine. CDR1 MNHEY and CDR2 SMNVEV come from the germline V gene (reference sequence). The CDR3 is 14 amino acids. Trimming cost V 4 bases and J 0 bases, with 7 bases left between them. Profiling relied on immunoSEQ multiplex PCR, and the TCRdb table lists in-frame clones only, not all of them. The data show about 160,000 clones, approximately 90% seen once. This receptor was taken from an adult who received the AZD1222 COVID-19 vaccine. Specimen: peripheral blood, collected 28 days after the second AZD1222 dose. This rearrangement joins TRBV27 to TRBJ1-5; possibly TRBD1 for D (6 bases). This chain's CDR3 is CASSWGASNQPQHF. DNA of the CDR3: TGTGCCAGCAGTTGGGGGGCTAGCAATCAGCCCCAGCATTTT.